This T cell receptor (beta chain) was sequenced in a study of cytomegalovirus exposure and HLA in healthy donors. Primers: 60 Vbeta forward and 13 Jbeta reverse. Clones were sequenced by immunoSEQ multiplex PCR, and TCRdb holds only the in-frame ones, with some missing. This table has tens of thousands of clones, roughly 80% appearing once. General study results and limits: Per a later analysis, approximately 16,000 TCR beta sequences showed association with HLA alleles at 0.05 false discovery rate. When presence/absence was analysed, sequencing depth was taken to be roughly uniform across donors. When the data were analyzed later, several of the most significant clusters appeared to be linked to common viral pathogens. Later findings reportedly placed an Asian-associated ancestry cluster below the approximately 620-donor mean for N-insertions.

This clone was counted once. The antigen is not known. V was shortened by 4 bases and J by 2 bases, with 8 bases between the two germline ends. CDR3 length: 13 residues. Germline V CDR1 and CDR2: MNHEY, SVGAGI. The clonotype was recovered from a man aged 25 to 40 in good health and CMV-seronegative. What was sequenced was PBMCs. This rearrangement joins TRBV6-5 to TRBJ1-2; D uncertain. CDR3 DNA: TGTGCCAGCAGTTGGGCCGCAAACTATGGCTACACCTTC. Amino acids: CASSWAANYGYTF.